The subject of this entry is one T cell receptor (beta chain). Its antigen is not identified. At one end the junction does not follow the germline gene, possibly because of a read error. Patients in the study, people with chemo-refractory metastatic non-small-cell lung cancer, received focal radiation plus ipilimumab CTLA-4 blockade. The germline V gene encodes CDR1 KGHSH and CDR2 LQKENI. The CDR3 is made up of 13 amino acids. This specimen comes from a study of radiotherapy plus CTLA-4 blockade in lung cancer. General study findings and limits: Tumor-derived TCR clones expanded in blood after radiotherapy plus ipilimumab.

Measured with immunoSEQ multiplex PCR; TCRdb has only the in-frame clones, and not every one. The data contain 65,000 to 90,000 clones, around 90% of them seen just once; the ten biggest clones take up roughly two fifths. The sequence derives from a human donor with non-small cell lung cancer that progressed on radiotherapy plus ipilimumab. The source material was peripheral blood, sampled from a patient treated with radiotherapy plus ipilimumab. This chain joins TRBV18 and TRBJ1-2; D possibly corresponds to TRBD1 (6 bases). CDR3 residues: CASSPQGLYGYTF. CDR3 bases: TGTGCCAGCTCGCCACAGGGCCTCTATGGCTACACCTTC. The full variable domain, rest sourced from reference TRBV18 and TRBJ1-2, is NAGVMQNPRHLVRRRGQEARLRCSPMKGHSHVYWYRQLPEEGLKFMVYLQKENIIDESGMPKERFSAEFPKEGPSILRIQQVVRGDSAAYFCASSPQGLYGYTFGSGTRLTVV.